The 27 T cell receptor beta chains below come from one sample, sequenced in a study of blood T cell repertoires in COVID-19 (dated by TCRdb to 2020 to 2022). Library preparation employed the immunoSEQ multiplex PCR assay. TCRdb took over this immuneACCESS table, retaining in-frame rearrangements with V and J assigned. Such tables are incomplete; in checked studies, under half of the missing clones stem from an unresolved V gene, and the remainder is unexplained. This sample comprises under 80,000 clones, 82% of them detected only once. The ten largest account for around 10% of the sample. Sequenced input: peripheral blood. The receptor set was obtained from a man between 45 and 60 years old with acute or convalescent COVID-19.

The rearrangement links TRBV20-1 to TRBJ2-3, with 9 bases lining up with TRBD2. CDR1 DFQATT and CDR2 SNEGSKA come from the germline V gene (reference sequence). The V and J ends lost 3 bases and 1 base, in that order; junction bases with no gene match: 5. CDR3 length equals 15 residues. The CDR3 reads CSASGLAGGTDTQYF. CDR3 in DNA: TGCAGTGCTAGTGGATTAGCGGGGGGCACAGATACGCAGTATTTT.

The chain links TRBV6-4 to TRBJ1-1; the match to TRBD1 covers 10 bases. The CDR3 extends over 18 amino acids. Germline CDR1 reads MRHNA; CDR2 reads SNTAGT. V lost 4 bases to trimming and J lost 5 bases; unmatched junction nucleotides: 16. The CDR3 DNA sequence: TGTGCCAGCAGTGGCCAATCTCTCAGGACAGGGGGAAGGACTGAAGCTTTCTTT. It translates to CASSGQSLRTGGRTEAFF.

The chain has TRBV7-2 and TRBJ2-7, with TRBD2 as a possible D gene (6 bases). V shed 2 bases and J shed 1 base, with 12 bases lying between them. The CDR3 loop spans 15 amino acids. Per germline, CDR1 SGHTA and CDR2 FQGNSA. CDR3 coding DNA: TGTGCCAGCAGCTTATTTTCCGGAGGGTCCTACGAGCAGTACTTC. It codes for CASSLFSGGSYEQYF.

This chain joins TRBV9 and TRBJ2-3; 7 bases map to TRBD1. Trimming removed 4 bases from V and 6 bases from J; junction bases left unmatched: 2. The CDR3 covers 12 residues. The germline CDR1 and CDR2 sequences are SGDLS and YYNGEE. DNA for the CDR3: TGTGCCAGCAGCACGGACAGGGATACGCAGTATTTT. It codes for CASSTDRDTQYF.

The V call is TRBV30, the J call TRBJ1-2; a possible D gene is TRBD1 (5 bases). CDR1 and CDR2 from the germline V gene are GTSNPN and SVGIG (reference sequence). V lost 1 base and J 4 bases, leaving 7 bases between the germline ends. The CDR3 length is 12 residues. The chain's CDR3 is CAWSATGYGYTF. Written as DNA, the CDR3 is TGTGCCTGGAGTGCCACAGGCTATGGCTACACCTTC.

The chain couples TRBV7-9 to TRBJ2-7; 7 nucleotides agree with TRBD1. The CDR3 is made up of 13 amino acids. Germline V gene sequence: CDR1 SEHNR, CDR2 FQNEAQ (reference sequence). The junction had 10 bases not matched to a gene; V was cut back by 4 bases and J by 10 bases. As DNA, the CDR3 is TGTGCCAGCAGCTGGGACAGTCGGATCAAACAGTACTTC. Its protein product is CASSWDSRIKQYF.

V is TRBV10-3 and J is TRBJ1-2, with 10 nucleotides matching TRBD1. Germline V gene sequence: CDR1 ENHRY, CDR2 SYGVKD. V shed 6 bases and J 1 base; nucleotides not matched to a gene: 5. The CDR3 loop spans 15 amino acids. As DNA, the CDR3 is TGTGCCATCAGGAGACAGGGGGCCGATAACTATGGCTACACCTTC. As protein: CAIRRQGADNYGYTF.

CDR3 sequence: CASSYPGLDNEQFF. DNA for the CDR3: TGTGCCAGCAGTTACCCGGGACTCGATAATGAGCAGTTCTTC. The chain is built from TRBV6-6 and TRBJ2-1; D is possibly TRBD2 (6 bases). This CDR3 comprises 14 residues. Per the germline V gene, CDR1 is MNHNY and CDR2 is SVGAGI (reference sequence). Trimming removed 2 bases at V and 7 bases at J, with 12 bases between.

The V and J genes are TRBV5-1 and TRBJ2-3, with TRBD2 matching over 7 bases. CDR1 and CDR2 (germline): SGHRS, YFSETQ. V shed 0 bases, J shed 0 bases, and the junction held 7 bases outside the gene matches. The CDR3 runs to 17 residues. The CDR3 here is CASSLAVREISTDTQYF. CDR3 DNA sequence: TGCGCCAGCAGCTTGGCCGTGCGGGAGATTAGCACAGATACGCAGTATTTT.

In DNA form, the CDR3 reads TGTGCCAGCAGCTCCGGACTAGCGGGGGGGCCGTCCCGAAAAGATACGCAGTATTTT. Protein: CASSSGLAGGPSRKDTQYF. This chain joins TRBV7-3 and TRBJ2-3, with 15 bases that match TRBD2. With 4 bases clipped from V and 5 bases from J, the junction kept 13 bases outside the gene matches. Germline CDR1 reads SGHTA; CDR2 reads FQGTGA. The CDR3 runs 19 residues. The full variable domain, in which reference TRBV7-3 and TRBJ2-3 provide the parts outside the CDR3, is GAGVSQTPSNKVTEKGKYVELRCDPISGHTALYWYRQSLGQGPEFLIYFQGTGAADDSGLPNDRFFAVRPEGSVSTLKIQRTERGDSAVYLCASSSGLAGGPSRKDTQYFGPGTRLTVL.

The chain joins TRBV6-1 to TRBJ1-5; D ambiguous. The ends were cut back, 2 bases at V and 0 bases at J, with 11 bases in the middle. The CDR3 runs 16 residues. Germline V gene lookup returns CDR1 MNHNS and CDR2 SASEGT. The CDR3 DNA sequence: TGTGCCAGCAGTGAATTATTTACTCATAGCAATCAGCCCCAGCATTTT. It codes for CASSELFTHSNQPQHF.

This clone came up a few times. CDR3 nucleotides: TGTGCCAGCAGCCCCCATCGGACTAGCGGGGGAAAAAGCACAGATACGCAGTATTTT. This sequence encodes CASSPHRTSGGKSTDTQYF. The rearrangement links TRBV11-2 to TRBJ2-3, with 13 bases fitting TRBD2. V lost 5 bases, J lost 0 bases, and 11 bases stayed unmatched. This CDR3 is built from 19 residues. The germline V gene has CDR1 SGHAT and CDR2 FQNNGV.

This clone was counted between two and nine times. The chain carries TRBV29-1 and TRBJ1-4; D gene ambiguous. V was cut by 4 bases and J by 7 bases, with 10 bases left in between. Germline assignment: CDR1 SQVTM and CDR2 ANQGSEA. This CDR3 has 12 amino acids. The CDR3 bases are TGCAGCGTTGCCGATTCAGGTGAAAAACTGTTTTTT. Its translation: CSVADSGEKLFF.

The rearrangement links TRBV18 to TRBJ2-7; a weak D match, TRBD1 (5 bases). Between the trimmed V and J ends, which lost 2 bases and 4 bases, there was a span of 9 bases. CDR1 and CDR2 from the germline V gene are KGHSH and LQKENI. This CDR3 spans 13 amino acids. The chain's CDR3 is CASSPGHLYEQYF. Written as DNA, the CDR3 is TGTGCCAGCTCACCAGGACACCTATACGAGCAGTACTTC. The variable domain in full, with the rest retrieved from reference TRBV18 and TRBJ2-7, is NAGVMQNPRHLVRRRGQEARLRCSPMKGHSHVYWYRQLPEEGLKFMVYLQKENIIDESGMPKERFSAEFPKEGPSILRIQQVVRGDSAAYFCASSPGHLYEQYFGPGTRLTVT.

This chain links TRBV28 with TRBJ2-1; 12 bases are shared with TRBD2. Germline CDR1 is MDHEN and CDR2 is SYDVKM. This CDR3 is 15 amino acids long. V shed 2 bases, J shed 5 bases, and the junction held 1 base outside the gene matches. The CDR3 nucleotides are TGTGCCAGCAGTTTACTAGCGGGAGGGGACAATGAGCAGTTCTTC. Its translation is CASSLLAGGDNEQFF.

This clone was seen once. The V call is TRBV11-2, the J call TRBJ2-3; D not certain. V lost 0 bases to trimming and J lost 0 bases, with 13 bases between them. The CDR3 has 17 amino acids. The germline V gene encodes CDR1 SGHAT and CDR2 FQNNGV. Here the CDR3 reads CASSLDFQISSTDTQYF. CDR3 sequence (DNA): TGTGCCAGCAGCTTAGATTTCCAGATCTCTAGCACAGATACGCAGTATTTT.

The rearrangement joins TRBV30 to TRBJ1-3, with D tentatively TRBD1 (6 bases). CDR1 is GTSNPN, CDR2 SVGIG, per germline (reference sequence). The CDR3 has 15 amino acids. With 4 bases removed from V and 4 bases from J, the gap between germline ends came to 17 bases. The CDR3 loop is CAWTLGHRAGNTIYF. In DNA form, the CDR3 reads TGTGCCTGGACCCTCGGTCACAGGGCGGGAAACACCATATATTTT.

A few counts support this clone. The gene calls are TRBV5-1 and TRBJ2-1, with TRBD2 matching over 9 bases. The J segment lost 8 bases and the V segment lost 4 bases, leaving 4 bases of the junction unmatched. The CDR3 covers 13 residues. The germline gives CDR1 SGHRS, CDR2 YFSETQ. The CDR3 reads CASSPGLADEQFF. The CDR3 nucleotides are TGCGCCAGCAGCCCGGGACTAGCCGATGAGCAGTTCTTC.

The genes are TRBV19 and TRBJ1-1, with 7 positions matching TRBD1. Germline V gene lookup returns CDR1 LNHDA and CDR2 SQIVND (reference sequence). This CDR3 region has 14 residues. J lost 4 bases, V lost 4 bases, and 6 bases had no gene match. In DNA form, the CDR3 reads TGTGCCAGTAGTACCCGACAGGGCTCCACTGAAGCTTTCTTT. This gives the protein CASSTRQGSTEAFF.

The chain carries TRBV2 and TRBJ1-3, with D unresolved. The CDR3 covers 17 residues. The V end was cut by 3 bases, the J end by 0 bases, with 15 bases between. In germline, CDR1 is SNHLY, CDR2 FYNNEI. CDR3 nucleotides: TGTGCCAGCAGTGAGGCACCCCCCGGGAGCTCTGGAAACACCATATATTTT. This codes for CASSEAPPGSSGNTIYF.

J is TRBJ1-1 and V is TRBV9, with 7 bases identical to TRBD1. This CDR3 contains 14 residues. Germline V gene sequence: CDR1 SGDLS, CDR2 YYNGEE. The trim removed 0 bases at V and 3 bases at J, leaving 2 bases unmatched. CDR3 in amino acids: CASSVEGQYTEAFF. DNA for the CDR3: TGTGCCAGCAGCGTAGAGGGACAGTACACTGAAGCTTTCTTT. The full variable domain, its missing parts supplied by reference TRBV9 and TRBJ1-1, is DSGVTQTPKHLITATGQRVTLRCSPRSGDLSVYWYQQSLDQGLQFLIQYYNGEERAKGNILERFSAQQFPDLHSELNLSSLELGDSALYFCASSVEGQYTEAFFGQGTRLTVV.

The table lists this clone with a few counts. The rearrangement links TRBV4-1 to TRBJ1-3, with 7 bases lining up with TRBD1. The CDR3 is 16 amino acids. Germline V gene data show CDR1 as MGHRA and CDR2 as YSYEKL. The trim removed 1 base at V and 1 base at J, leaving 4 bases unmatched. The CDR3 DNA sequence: TGCGCCAGCAGCCAAGGTCAGGGGGAGTCTGGAAACACCATATATTTT. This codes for CASSQGQGESGNTIYF.

The CDR3, as DNA: TGTGCCAGTAGTTATCGCCGAGGAGGTCGGAACACTGAAGCTTTCTTT. Its translation is CASSYRRGGRNTEAFF. J is TRBJ1-1 and V is TRBV19; D gene uncertain. The V gene's germline CDR1 is LNHDA and CDR2 SQIVND (reference sequence). The CDR3 is made up of 16 amino acids. Trimming cost V 5 bases and J 1 base, with 17 bases left between them. The full variable domain, its missing parts supplied by reference TRBV19 and TRBJ1-1, is DGGITQSPKYLFRKEGQNVTLSCEQNLNHDAMYWYRQDPGQGLRLIYYSQIVNDFQKGDIAEGYSVSREKKESFPLTVTSAQKNPTAFYLCASSYRRGGRNTEAFFGQGTRLTVV.

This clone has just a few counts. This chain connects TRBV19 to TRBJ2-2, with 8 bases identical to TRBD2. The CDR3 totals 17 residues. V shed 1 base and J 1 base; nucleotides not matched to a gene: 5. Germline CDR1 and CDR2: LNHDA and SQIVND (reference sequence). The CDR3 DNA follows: TGTGCCAGTAGTATAGGTCGGGGGGGCTTGAACACCGGGGAGCTGTTTTTT. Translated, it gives CASSIGRGGLNTGELFF.

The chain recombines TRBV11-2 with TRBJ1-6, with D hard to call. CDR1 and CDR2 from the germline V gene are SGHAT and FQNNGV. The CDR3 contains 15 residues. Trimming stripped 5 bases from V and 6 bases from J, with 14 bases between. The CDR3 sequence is CASSPSEGPNSPLHF. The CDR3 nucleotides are TGTGCCAGCAGCCCTTCGGAGGGCCCTAATTCACCCCTCCACTTT.

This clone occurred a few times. The CDR3 reads CASSGLPGVSLVSGNTIYF. CDR3 coding DNA: TGTGCCAGCAGTGGACTTCCCGGGGTCAGCTTGGTCTCTGGAAACACCATATATTTT. The chain has TRBV6-1 and TRBJ1-3; D unclear. V was pared by 4 bases and J by 0 bases, with 22 bases between. This CDR3 has 19 amino acids. Per the germline V gene, CDR1 is MNHNS and CDR2 is SASEGT.

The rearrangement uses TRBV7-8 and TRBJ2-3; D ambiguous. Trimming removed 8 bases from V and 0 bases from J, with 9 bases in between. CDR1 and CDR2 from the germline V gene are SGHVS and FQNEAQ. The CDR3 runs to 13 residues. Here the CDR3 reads CASVGPSTDTQYF. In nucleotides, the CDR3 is TGTGCCAGCGTTGGCCCCAGCACAGATACGCAGTATTTT.